The clone carrying this T cell receptor (beta chain) was picked up many times. The antigen is not known. TCRdb re-called the 5' RACE reads through MiXCR, storing one row per CDR3 protein. The top ten clones hold roughly a fifth of a sample with 400,000 to 500,000 distinct CDR3 sequences, about a sixth of them seen once. CDR3 length: 14 amino acids. The germline gives CDR1 SEHNR, CDR2 FQNEAQ (reference sequence). V was shortened by 4 bases and J by 4 bases, with 13 bases between the two germline ends. These data come from a study of T-cell memory formation after mild COVID-19. Study-wide results and caveats: Pre-infection memory carried some responding clones, suggesting that cross-reactive memory joined.

The sequence derives from a man between 18 and 29 years old who had mild COVID-19 (a few samples of this study predate the infection). Cell type and time point are not known. The source material was PBMCs or a T cell subset sorted from them (not recorded which). The rearrangement joins TRBV7-9 to TRBJ1-1, with D possibly matching TRBD1 (6 bases). The CDR3 DNA sequence: TGTGCCAGCAGCTCCATACGGGGGCGCACTGAAGCTTTCTTT. It translates to CASSSIRGRTEAFF.